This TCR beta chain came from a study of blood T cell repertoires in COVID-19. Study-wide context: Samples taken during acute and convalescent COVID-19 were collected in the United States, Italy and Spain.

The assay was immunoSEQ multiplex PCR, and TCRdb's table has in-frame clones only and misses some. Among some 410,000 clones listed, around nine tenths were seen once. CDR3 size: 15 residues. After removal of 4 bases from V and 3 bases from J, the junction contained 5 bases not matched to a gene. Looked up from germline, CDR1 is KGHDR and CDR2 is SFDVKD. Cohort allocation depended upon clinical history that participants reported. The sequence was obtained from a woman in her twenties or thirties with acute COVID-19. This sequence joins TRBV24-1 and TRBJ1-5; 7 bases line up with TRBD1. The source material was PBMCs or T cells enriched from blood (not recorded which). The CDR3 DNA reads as TGTGCCACCAGTGAATCAGGGGGGAACAATCAGCCCCAGCATTTT. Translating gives CATSESGGNNQPQHF.